The rows below give T cell receptor beta chains drawn from one sample of a study of blood T cell repertoires in COVID-19. Clones were sequenced by immunoSEQ multiplex PCR, and TCRdb holds only the in-frame ones, with some missing. The sample includes under 200,000 clones, less than 85% of them seen just once. The source material was peripheral blood. Source of these receptors: a woman aged 55-69 years with COVID-19, enrolled during active disease. Both conserved end residues are part of each CDR3. The order of the fields is CDR3 length, clone size, J gene, D gene, V gene, CDR3 protein, CDR3 DNA. The D gene is left open where the match is weak. Clone size is stated in some rows and not others, as once, few, many or a class when expanded.

length: 16
size: few
J: TRBJ2-5
D: TRBD2
V: TRBV6-2/TRBV6-3
CDR3: CASSYKGLAGGETQYF
DNA: TGTGCCAGCAGTTACAAGGGCCTAGCGGGTGGAGAGACCCAGTACTTC

length: 11
size: NA
J: TRBJ2-1
D: NA
V: TRBV20-1
CDR3: CSYGVENEQFF
DNA: TGCAGCTACGGGGTGGAAAATGAGCAGTTCTTC

length: 15
size: few
J: TRBJ1-4
D: TRBD1
V: TRBV6-5
CDR3: CASRRRQGWNEKLFF
DNA: TGTGCCAGCAGACGTAGACAGGGGTGGAATGAAAAACTGTTTTTT

length: 14
size: NA
J: TRBJ2-1
D: TRBD1
V: TRBV5-1
CDR3: CASGGQGAYNEQFF
DNA: TGCGCCAGCGGAGGACAGGGGGCCTACAATGAGCAGTTCTTC

length: 12
size: NA
J: TRBJ1-5
D: NA
V: TRBV12-3/TRBV12-4
CDR3: CASSLSRRAQHF
DNA: TGTGCCAGCAGTTTAAGCCGTCGGGCCCAGCATTTT

length: 17
size: NA
J: TRBJ1-1
D: TRBD1
V: TRBV11-3
CDR3: CASSLGGGTARGTEAFF
DNA: TGTGCCAGCAGCTTAGGAGGAGGGACAGCGAGAGGCACTGAAGCTTTCTTT

length: 17
size: NA
J: TRBJ2-5
D: TRBD1
V: TRBV6-1
CDR3: CASSERVGTGRRETQYF
DNA: TGTGCCAGCAGTGAACGAGTAGGGACAGGCCGAAGGGAGACCCAGTACTTC

length: 13
size: NA
J: TRBJ1-6
D: NA
V: TRBV5-1
CDR3: CASQGILNSPLHF
DNA: TGCGCCAGCCAGGGGATCCTTAATTCACCCCTCCACTTT

length: 16
size: NA
J: TRBJ2-5
D: TRBD2
V: TRBV6-2/TRBV6-3
CDR3: CASSSPRTSGRETQYF
DNA: TGTGCCAGCAGTTCACCCAGGACTAGCGGGAGAGAGACCCAGTACTTC

length: 15
size: once
J: TRBJ2-7
D: TRBD1
V: TRBV27
CDR3: CASSFGTRGLGEQYF
DNA: TGTGCCAGCAGTTTTGGGACGAGGGGGCTGGGCGAGCAGTACTTC

length: 15
size: NA
J: TRBJ2-5
D: NA
V: TRBV4-3
CDR3: CASSQGLGGGETQYF
DNA: TGCGCCAGCAGCCAAGGCTTAGGGGGGGGAGAGACCCAGTACTTC

length: 13
size: NA
J: TRBJ2-2
D: NA
V: TRBV9
CDR3: CASSVVGAGELFF
DNA: TGTGCCAGCAGCGTAGTAGGGGCCGGGGAGCTGTTTTTT

length: 17
size: NA
J: TRBJ2-1
D: NA
V: TRBV27
CDR3: CASRLGPRRAGLDEQFF
DNA: TGTGCCAGCAGACTAGGCCCAAGGAGGGCCGGTCTTGATGAGCAGTTCTTC

length: 11
size: NA
J: TRBJ2-3
D: NA
V: TRBV28
CDR3: CASKSPDTQYF
DNA: TGTGCCAGCAAGAGTCCAGATACGCAGTATTTT

length: 15
size: NA
J: TRBJ2-1
D: TRBD2
V: TRBV7-2
CDR3: CASSPNRGRYNEQFF
DNA: TGTGCCAGCAGCCCAAATCGCGGGAGATACAATGAGCAGTTCTTC

length: 16
size: NA
J: TRBJ1-2
D: NA
V: TRBV11-2
CDR3: CASSIPHRDPRGGYTF
DNA: TGTGCCAGCAGCATTCCCCACCGGGATCCCAGGGGAGGCTACACCTTC